The clone carrying this TCR beta chain occurred a few times. TCRdb itself ran the 5' RACE reads through MiXCR, one entry per CDR3 protein. The sample records 300,000 to 350,000 distinct CDR3 sequences, approximately 19% being singletons. The data stem from a study of T-cell memory formation after mild COVID-19. The CDR3 is made up of 14 amino acids. Germline values: CDR1 MNHEY, CDR2 SMNVEV (reference sequence). Trimming took off 2 bases at V and 9 bases at J, with 16 bases between the two ends. The chain has TRBV27 and TRBJ1-2; TRBD1 might be the D (6 bases). What was sequenced was PBMCs or a T cell subset sorted from them (not recorded which). This sequence originates from a man younger than 35 who had mild COVID-19 (a few samples of this study predate the infection). Cell type and time point are not known. In DNA, the CDR3 is TGTGCCAGCAGTTTAAATTCCAGGGGAGGTCGCTACACCTTC. Encoded protein: CASSLNSRGGRYTF.